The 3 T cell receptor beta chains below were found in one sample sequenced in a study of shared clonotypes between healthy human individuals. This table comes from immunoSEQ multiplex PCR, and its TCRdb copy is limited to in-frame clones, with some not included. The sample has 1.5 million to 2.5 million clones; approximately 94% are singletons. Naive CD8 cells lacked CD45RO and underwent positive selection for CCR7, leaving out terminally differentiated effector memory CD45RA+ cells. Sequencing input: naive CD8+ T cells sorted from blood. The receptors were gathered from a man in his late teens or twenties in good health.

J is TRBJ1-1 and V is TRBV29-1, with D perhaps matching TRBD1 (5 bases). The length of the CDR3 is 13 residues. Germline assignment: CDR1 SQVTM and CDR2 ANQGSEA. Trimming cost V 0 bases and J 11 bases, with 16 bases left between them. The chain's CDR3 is CSVEDGDGDGAFF. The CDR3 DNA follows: TGCAGCGTTGAAGATGGGGACGGGGACGGTGCTTTCTTT. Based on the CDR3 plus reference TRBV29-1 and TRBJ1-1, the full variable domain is SAVISQKPSRDICQRGTSLTIQCQVDSQVTMMFWYRQQPGQSLTLIATANQGSEATYESGFVIDKFPISRPNLTFSTLTVSNMSPEDSSIYLCSVEDGDGDGAFFGQGTRLTVV.

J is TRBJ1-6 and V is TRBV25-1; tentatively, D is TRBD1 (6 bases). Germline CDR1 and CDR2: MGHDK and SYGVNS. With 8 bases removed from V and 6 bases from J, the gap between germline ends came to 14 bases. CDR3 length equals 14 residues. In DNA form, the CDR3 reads TGTGCCAGCGGCGGACAGACAACTAATTCACCCCTCCACTTT. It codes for CASGGQTTNSPLHF.

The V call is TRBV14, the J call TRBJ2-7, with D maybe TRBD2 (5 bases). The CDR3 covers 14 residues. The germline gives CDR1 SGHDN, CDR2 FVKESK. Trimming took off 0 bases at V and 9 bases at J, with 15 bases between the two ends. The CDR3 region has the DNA TGTGCCAGCAGCCAAGATTACGGGATCGGGTGGCAGTACTTC. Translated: CASSQDYGIGWQYF.